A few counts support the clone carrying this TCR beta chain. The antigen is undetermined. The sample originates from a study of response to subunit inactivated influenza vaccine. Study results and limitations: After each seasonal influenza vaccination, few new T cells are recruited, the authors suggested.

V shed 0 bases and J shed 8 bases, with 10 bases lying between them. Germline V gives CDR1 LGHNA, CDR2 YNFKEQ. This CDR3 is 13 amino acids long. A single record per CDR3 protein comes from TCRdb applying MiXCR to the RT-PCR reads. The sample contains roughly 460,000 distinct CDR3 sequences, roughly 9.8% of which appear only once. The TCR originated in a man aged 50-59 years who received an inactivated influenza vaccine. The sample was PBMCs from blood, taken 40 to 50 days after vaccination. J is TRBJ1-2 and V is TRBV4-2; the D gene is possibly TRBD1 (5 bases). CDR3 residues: CASSQEGWTGYTF. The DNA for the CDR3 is TGTGCCAGCAGCCAAGAGGGTTGGACAGGCTACACCTTC.